Listed below are T cell receptor beta chains from one sample, sequenced in a study of CD8 T cells in Susac syndrome. Via MiXCR, TCRdb re-called the immunoSEQ multiplex PCR reads, giving one row per CDR3 protein. The sample lists roughly 110,000 distinct CDR3 sequences, just under 95% occurring once. Sequenced material: CD8+ T cells from PBMCs. The receptors derive from a human donor in good health. CDR3s include the opening cysteine and the closing phenylalanine or tryptophan. The D gene is left open where the match is weak. A clone size is listed for some rows: how often the clone was seen (once, few, many), or a class if it is expanded.

>-|16|TRBJ2-2|TRBV7-2|TRBD2
CASSQTSGSRSGELFF
TGTGCCAGCAGCCAAACTAGCGGGAGCAGATCCGGGGAGCTGTTTTTT
>-|12|TRBJ2-3|TRBV2|-
CASVKGEDTQYF
TGTGCCAGCGTCAAGGGAGAGGATACGCAGTATTTT
>-|16|TRBJ1-5|TRBV3-1|-
CASSQDPGAPNQPQHF
TGTGCCAGCAGCCAAGATCCGGGGGCTCCCAATCAGCCCCAGCATTTT
>-|15|TRBJ1-2|TRBV19|-
CASSPTATAAYGYTF
TGTGCCAGTAGTCCCACCGCGACGGCAGCCTATGGCTACACCTTC
>-|13|TRBJ2-2|TRBV7-3|TRBD1
CASSTGGSGELFF
TGTGCCAGCAGCACAGGGGGATCCGGGGAGCTGTTTTTT
>-|15|TRBJ2-1|TRBV18|-
CASSPEVGTYNEQFF
TGTGCCAGCTCCCCTGAGGTTGGAACTTACAATGAGCAGTTCTTC
>-|14|TRBJ2-7|TRBV7-9|TRBD1
CASSRRDSSYEQYF
TGTGCCAGCAGCCGACGGGACAGTTCCTACGAGCAGTACTTC
>-|14|TRBJ1-2|TRBV4-3|-
CASSPGQGSYGYTF
TGCGCCAGCAGCCCCGGGCAGGGGTCCTATGGCTACACCTTC
>-|15|TRBJ1-5|TRBV19|-
CASSIMVIRNQPQHF
TGTGCCAGTAGTATAATGGTTATAAGGAATCAGCCCCAGCATTTT
>-|17|TRBJ1-1|TRBV20-1|-
CSARPRELELGGGEAFF
TGCAGTGCTAGACCGAGGGAATTGGAGCTCGGGGGGGGTGAAGCTTTCTTT
>-|15|TRBJ2-3|TRBV5-1|-
CASTVHPASTDTQYF
TGCGCCAGCACCGTTCACCCTGCTAGCACAGATACGCAGTATTTT
>-|14|TRBJ1-2|TRBV6-5|TRBD1
CASSLAGTAYGYTF
TGTGCCAGCAGTCTGGCGGGGACAGCCTATGGCTACACCTTC
>-|15|TRBJ2-1|TRBV5-1|-
CASSLEAGPGDEQFF
TGCGCCAGCAGCTTGGAGGCAGGGCCGGGCGATGAGCAGTTCTTC
>-|15|TRBJ2-3|TRBV15|TRBD1
CATSRDATGPDTQYF
TGTGCCACCAGCAGAGATGCGACAGGGCCAGATACGCAGTATTTT
>-|13|TRBJ2-3|TRBV25-1|TRBD2
CATRLAGGYTQYF
TGTGCCACCCGGCTAGCGGGGGGCTATACGCAGTATTTT
>-|15|TRBJ2-2|TRBV2|-
CASSARQTNTGELFF
TGTGCCAGCAGTGCGAGACAGACGAACACCGGGGAGCTGTTTTTT
>-|13|TRBJ2-2|TRBV18|-
CASLPVATGELFF
TGTGCCAGCCTGCCGGTTGCCACCGGGGAGCTGTTTTTT
>-|12|TRBJ2-3|TRBV29-1|TRBD2
CSVDGGADTQYF
TGCAGCGTTGACGGGGGGGCAGATACGCAGTATTTT
>-|14|TRBJ2-4|TRBV2|-
CASSETRSGNIQYF
TGTGCCAGCAGTGAAACGAGATCCGGAAACATTCAGTACTTC
>-|17|TRBJ2-2|TRBV27|TRBD2
CATLPSPAGGYTGELFF
TGTGCCACCCTCCCATCCCCAGCGGGGGGTTACACCGGGGAGCTGTTTTTT
>-|13|TRBJ1-2|TRBV7-6|-
CASSPDPGAGYTF
TGTGCCAGCAGCCCGGACCCAGGGGCTGGCTACACCTTC
>once|13|TRBJ1-1|TRBV15|-
CATSGAGWAEAFF
TGTGCCACCAGCGGAGCGGGGTGGGCTGAAGCTTTCTTT
>-|13|TRBJ1-1|TRBV2|-
CASSVDSMTEAFF
TGTGCCAGCAGTGTCGACTCAATGACTGAAGCTTTCTTT
>-|16|TRBJ2-7|TRBV6-5|-
CASSYHEPGGSYEQYF
TGTGCCAGCAGTTACCACGAACCTGGGGGAAGTTACGAGCAGTACTTC
>-|15|TRBJ1-2|TRBV27|-
CASSSHPRTVYGYTF
TGTGCCAGCAGTTCACATCCTAGGACTGTCTATGGCTACACCTTC
>-|12|TRBJ1-2|TRBV30|-
CAWTGYNYGYTF
TGTGCCTGGACAGGGTACAACTATGGCTACACCTTC
>-|13|TRBJ1-2|TRBV5-4|-
CASSTGLMYGYTF
TGTGCCAGCAGCACGGGACTGATGTATGGCTACACCTTC
>-|17|TRBJ1-6|TRBV5-6|TRBD1
CASSLLQGPGLDSPLHF
TGTGCCAGCAGCTTACTACAGGGGCCCGGGTTGGATTCACCCCTCCACTTT
>-|16|TRBJ2-7|TRBV5-1|TRBD2
CASSYLTSGRAGEQYF
TGCGCCAGCAGCTATCTGACTAGCGGGAGAGCGGGAGAGCAGTACTTC
>-|15|TRBJ2-3|TRBV19|TRBD2
CASSMASGSPDTQYF
TGTGCCAGTAGTATGGCTAGCGGGAGCCCAGATACGCAGTATTTT
>-|13|TRBJ2-7|TRBV29-1|-
CSVVGRSTYEQYF
TGCAGCGTTGTAGGCAGGTCAACCTACGAGCAGTACTTC
>-|15|TRBJ2-7|TRBV7-8|TRBD2
CASSLLGAGGYEQYF
TGTGCCAGCAGCTTACTTGGAGCGGGAGGGTACGAGCAGTACTTC
>-|14|TRBJ1-2|TRBV6-5|-
CASSPHTGDYGYTF
TGTGCCAGCAGTCCACATACAGGCGACTATGGCTACACCTTC
>-|12|TRBJ2-7|TRBV19|-
CASAGTAYEQYF
TGTGCCAGTGCTGGGACTGCTTACGAGCAGTACTTC
>-|16|TRBJ2-3|TRBV7-9|-
CASSLVGRGATDTQYF
TGTGCCAGCAGCTTAGTTGGGCGAGGGGCCACAGATACGCAGTATTTT
>-|16|TRBJ2-1|TRBV20-1|-
CSAPLPGRTTMYEQFF
TGCAGTGCTCCTCTCCCGGGACGCACAACCATGTATGAGCAGTTCTTC
>-|14|TRBJ2-2|TRBV5-6|-
CASSPGDRTGELFF
TGTGCCAGCAGCCCAGGAGACAGAACCGGGGAGCTGTTTTTT
>-|15|TRBJ1-1|TRBV11-1|-
CASSLSGLENTEAFF
TGTGCCAGCAGCTTATCCGGACTCGAGAACACTGAAGCTTTCTTT
>-|11|TRBJ2-3|TRBV7-2|-
CASSPADTQYF
TGTGCCAGCAGCCCGGCAGATACGCAGTATTTT
>-|16|TRBJ1-2|TRBV5-6|TRBD1
CASSGGDRGSFYGYTF
TGTGCCAGCAGCGGGGGAGACAGGGGGAGTTTCTATGGCTACACCTTC
>-|14|TRBJ2-3|TRBV7-2|TRBD2
CASSSLAGGITQYF
TGTGCCAGCAGCTCACTAGCGGGGGGGATTACGCAGTATTTT
>-|14|TRBJ2-7|TRBV29-1|TRBD2
CSVENGRPPYEQYF
TGCAGCGTTGAAAACGGGAGGCCGCCCTACGAGCAGTACTTC
>-|16|TRBJ2-6|TRBV29-1|TRBD2
CSVEASGGPGANVLTF
TGCAGCGTTGAAGCTAGCGGGGGGCCTGGGGCCAACGTCCTGACTTTC
>-|13|TRBJ1-1|TRBV3-1|-
CASSQVGGSEAFF
TGTGCCAGCAGCCAAGTGGGGGGGTCTGAAGCTTTCTTT